This TCR beta chain derives from a study of post-analysis software for immune sequencing data. Study-wide results and limits: Five or six TRBV segments were significantly more frequent in patients than in controls. TRBV5-6, TRBV5-1 and TRBV20-1 were among these segments. Under the F measure, samples that were prepared in one batch clustered strongly together. Normalized Chao1 diversity was significantly reduced in patients versus controls.

The CDR3 is made up of 14 amino acids. Germline loops: CDR1 SEHNR, CDR2 FQNEAQ (reference sequence). V lost 1 base, J lost 8 bases, and 12 bases lay in between. Sequencing libraries made from TCR beta cDNA carried unique molecular identifiers. T cells, about 0.85 to 11 million of them, yielded some 540,000 cDNA molecules. One entry per CDR3 protein, called by TCRdb with MiXCR from the PCR reads. The sample records about 820,000 distinct CDR3 sequences, 53% being singletons. As regards this clonotype: The antigen remains unidentified.

Specimen: blood. V gene TRBV7-9 combines with J gene TRBJ2-1, with D unclear. The clonotype originates from a girl aged 10 to 17 with multiple sclerosis. CDR3 sequence (DNA): TGTGCCAGCAGCTTAGATCCAACTGGGGATGAGCAGTTCTTC. This sequence encodes CASSLDPTGDEQFF.